This TCR beta chain comes out of a study of shared clonotypes between healthy human individuals. About the study: Researchers assigned three CD4 naive, three CD4 memory, two CD8 naive and one CD8 memory plate to each donor.

Study-level points and caveats: As a rule, naive subsets had a larger estimated richness than memory subsets. The study found lower generation probabilities in non-shared clonotypes than in those shared by all four donors.

Germline V lookup: CDR1 SGHKS, CDR2 YYEKEE (reference sequence). The CDR3 has 14 amino acids. V lost 1 base and J lost 3, with 11 bases in between. Replicate PCRs from sorted subsets contained roughly 200 ng DNA, which is approximately 30,000 T cell genomes. The method was immunoSEQ multiplex PCR; TCRdb's version includes in-frame clones alone and lacks a portion of them. In the table there are fewer than 800,000 clones, under 95% of which are singletons. CD45RO-negative CD8 cells positively selected for CCR7 made up the naive population, which excluded terminally differentiated effector memory CD45RA+ cells. Worth noting for this clone: Its antigen is not identified.

The TCR sequence derives from a man aged 30-40 years in good health. The J gene is TRBJ2-7, the V gene TRBV5-5; weak D call: TRBD2 (5 bases). The sample taken for sequencing was naive CD8+ T cells sorted from blood. CDR3 amino acids: CASSLWASRYEQYF. Here the CDR3 DNA reads TGTGCCAGCAGCTTGTGGGCTAGCCGCTACGAGCAGTACTTC.